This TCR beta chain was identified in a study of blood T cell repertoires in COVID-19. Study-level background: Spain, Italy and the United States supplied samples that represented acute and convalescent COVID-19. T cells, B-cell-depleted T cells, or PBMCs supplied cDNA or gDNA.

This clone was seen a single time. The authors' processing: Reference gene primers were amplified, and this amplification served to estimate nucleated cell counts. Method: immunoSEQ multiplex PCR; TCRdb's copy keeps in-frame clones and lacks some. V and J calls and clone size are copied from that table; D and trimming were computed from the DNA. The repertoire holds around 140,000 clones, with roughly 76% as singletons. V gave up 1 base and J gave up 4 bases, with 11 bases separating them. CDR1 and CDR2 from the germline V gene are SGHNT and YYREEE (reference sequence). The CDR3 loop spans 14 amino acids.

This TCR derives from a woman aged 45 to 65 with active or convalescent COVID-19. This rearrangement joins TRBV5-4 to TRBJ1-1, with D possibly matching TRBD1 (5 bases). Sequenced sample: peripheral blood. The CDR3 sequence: CASSLSRGGTEAFF. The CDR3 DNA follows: TGTGCCAGCAGCTTGAGCCGGGGGGGCACTGAAGCTTTCTTT. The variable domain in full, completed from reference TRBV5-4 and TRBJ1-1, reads ETGVTQSPTHLIKTRGQQVTLRCSSQSGHNTVSWYQQALGQGPQFIFQYYREEENGRGNFPPRFSGLQFPNYSSELNVNALELDDSALYLCASSLSRGGTEAFFGQGTRLTVV.